Sequencing of this T cell receptor beta chain was carried out in a study of radiation and T cells in renal cell carcinoma (dated by TCRdb to 2018 to 2021). Turning to the overall study: In total, roughly 51 samples underwent TCR beta sequencing: around 25 tumors plus 27 peripheral blood samples. In the approximately 53 samples combined, several million unique CDR3 nucleotide sequences were found, encoding 2.5 million or so unique CDR3 amino acid sequences. Broader findings and caveats from the paper: Compared with control tumors, irradiated tumors had a greater number of dominant CDR3 motifs, and those motifs took up a bigger portion of the repertoire. Because only small tumor regions of about 0.94 g were available, intratumoral heterogeneity was not captured. With a single-armed trial design, the study had no way to address how radiation dose or scheduling affects the TCR repertoire. TCR clonality was higher in irradiated tumors than in controls, as the top 100 clonotypes made up an average of around 54% of the repertoire in irradiated tumors compared with roughly 40% in nephrectomy-only tumors.

In light of the paper, this sample's time point label describes: tumor resected at nephrectomy. The treatment or condition label on this specimen signifies: treatment-naive control, cytoreductive nephrectomy. The control tumors were taken from treatment-naive renal cell carcinoma patients who had cytoreductive nephrectomy with no earlier radiation. Every patient's renal cell carcinoma showed clear cell pathology. The control tumors used for TCR sequencing were from several females and roughly ten males, were resected between 2011 and 2014, and had a median patient age of roughly 58 years (range about 40 to 85). The tumors were dissociated mechanically, digested with collagenase/hyaluronidase at 37 degrees C, processed in gentleMACS C tubes, and kept in liquid nitrogen. The QIAamp DNA Blood Mini Kit (Qiagen) was used to prepare genomic DNA for TCR sequencing. The analyses included only samples that passed all quality control checks.

In the germline V gene, CDR1 corresponds to SGHTA and CDR2 to FQGNSA. The CDR3 measures 15 amino acids from cysteine to phenylalanine. Just the 45-base CDR3 DNA is kept, in frame starting at base 1. V is cut by 5 bases and J by 8 bases, and the space between the germline ends is 18 bases. As concerns this clone: The antigen it binds to is not known. Per-base quality was not reported, and no clone a single base away is much larger than it.

The immunoSEQ kit was used, according to the manufacturer's recommendations, to generate TCR beta libraries from genomic DNA. To prepare the libraries, a first multiplex PCR with proprietary primers was run, followed by a second PCR that added unique barcodes, and a bead cleanup was done after each round. A positive control reaction and a negative control reaction, both provided in the kit, were run with every batch of samples. The final libraries underwent checking on an Agilent 4200 TapeStation D1000 ScreenTape, volumetric pooling, and quantification by qPCR. Sequencing was performed on an Illumina NextSeq500 using a MidOutput 150-cycle cartridge, with 156 Read1 cycles, 15 Index1 cycles, and the kit custom primers. The pooled library was loaded at roughly 0.93 pM, with an approximately 19% PhiX control spiked in. In the original analysis: Vendor-processed data were analyzed in R, with a clonotype defined as all T cells sharing the same CDR3 nucleotide sequence. In the clone abundance analyses, frequencies in each sample were normalized to that sample's 10,000 most abundant clones. Before analysis, public T cell clones were removed, and these numbered fewer than five per sample on average. Dominant motifs were analyzed with ImmunoMap using the PAM10 matrix, a gap penalty of 30, and a homology threshold of 0.3, and motifs with a cumulative frequency of at least 0.01 were considered dominant. The table comes from immuneACCESS by way of TCRdb, which keeps in-frame sequences with V and J called. Part of the clones is missing from these tables; in studies checked, under half for an unresolved V gene and the rest for unknown reasons. V and J calls and clone size follow that table, whereas D and trimming were derived from the DNA. The sample table lists about 24,000 clones, 58% of them with a count of one. 22% of the sample comes from the top ten.

The chain joins TRBV7-2 to TRBJ1-4, and TRBD1 may be the D gene, going by 5 matching bases. The sample here was tumor tissue, taken from a patient whose treatment was nephrectomy without radiotherapy. The clonotype was recovered from a man aged 40-49 years with renal cell carcinoma. The DNA sequence is given as TGTGCCAGCAGCCCGGCGAGCAGGGTATGGGAAAAACTGTTTTTT. This yields the protein CASSPASRVWEKLFF.